The present T cell receptor (beta chain) was sequenced within a study of vaccination and CD4 T cells after COVID-19. The wider study: The peptides that stimulated the cells were overlapping spike peptides from SARS-CoV-2, HCoV-NL63, HCoV-OC43 and HCoV-229E.

On this clonotype: Its antigen is unknown.

General study results and limits: It was found that, in convalescent patients, 304 of 307 vaccine-specific clones were spike mono-reactive.

The CDR3 is made up of 14 amino acids. Trimming removed 1 base from V and 4 bases from J; junction bases left unmatched: 0. CDR1 is SGHAT, CDR2 FQNNGV, per germline. Sequenced with the Oncomine TCR Beta short-read assay was DNA taken from cultured CD4+ T cells. The template was genomic DNA from cultured CD4+ T cells. TCRdb redid the calling of the PCR reads with MiXCR, one entry per CDR3 protein. The table has some 23,000 distinct CDR3 sequences, around 66% seen once. Treatment described: roughly 10-day PBMC culture with coronavirus spike peptide pools or control peptides (ViraFEST assay). In the ViraFEST assay, peptide-pool expansion preceded TCR sequencing of expanded clonotypes.

The sequence was collected from a human donor who received a COVID-19 vaccine. V gene TRBV11-2 combines with J gene TRBJ2-2; 7 bases fit TRBD1. Material: CD4+ T cells from blood, cultured in vitro, obtained after SARS-CoV-2 vaccination. The CDR3 loop is CASSLGQGTGELFF. The CDR3 DNA follows: TGTGCCAGCAGCTTAGGACAGGGCACCGGGGAGCTGTTTTTT.